This T cell receptor beta chain was sequenced for a study of T cell changes during pregnancy in multiple sclerosis (dated by TCRdb to between 2018 and 2021). Study-wide context: In women with multiple sclerosis, the researchers looked at how the T cell repertoire shifted as pregnancy progressed.

To prepare the library, the immunoSEQ multiplex PCR assay was applied. Held by TCRdb, this immuneACCESS table contains in-frame sequences only and omits some clones. Under half of the omission traces to an unresolved V gene where checked; the cause of the rest is unknown. Recorded for this sample are 36,000 or so clones; roughly 92% of them occurred a single time. Approximately 1.1% of the sample belongs to the ten largest clones. In the case of this clone: Its antigen is unknown. Base qualities are not recorded, but no much larger clone differs from it by a single base.

This TCR was sampled from a female donor with multiple sclerosis, enrolled in a pregnancy study. Sample: PBMCs (not recorded whether the cells were cultured).

CDR3 reads: CASSEHWDRPEQYF. The DNA sequence is given as TGTGCCAGCAGCGAACACTGGGACAGGCCCGAGCAGTACTTC. The V and J segments used are TRBV7-9 and TRBJ2-7, and TRBD1 matches 8 of the central bases. According to the germline V gene (reference sequence), CDR1 reads SEHNR and CDR2 reads FQNEAQ. The cysteine opens and the phenylalanine closes a CDR3 of 14 amino acids. Only the CDR3 region is kept as DNA, spanning 42 bases read in frame from base 1. The germline V and J ends show losses of 5 bases and 6 bases respectively, and no gene match explains 9 bases of the junction.